This TCR beta chain comes out of a study of CD8 T cells in ankylosing spondylitis. TCRdb itself ran the 5' RACE reads through MiXCR, one entry per CDR3 protein. The table includes 200,000 to 300,000 distinct CDR3 sequences, about 10% detected once. This clonotype was counted only a few times. The CDR3 is made up of 16 amino acids. Trimming left V 2 bases short and J 7 bases short, with 17 bases between. Germline lookup yields CDR1 MNHEY and CDR2 SVGAGI. The sequenced sample was blood, either unsorted or a sorted T cell fraction (not recorded which). The sequence came from a male donor with ankylosing spondylitis or in good health (not recorded which). The chain is built from TRBV6-5 and TRBJ2-2; the D gene is possibly TRBD1 (6 bases). In nucleotides, the CDR3 is TGTGCCAGCAGTTACCTGGCCGGTCAGGGGAGCGGGGAGCTGTTTTTT. This sequence encodes CASSYLAGQGSGELFF.